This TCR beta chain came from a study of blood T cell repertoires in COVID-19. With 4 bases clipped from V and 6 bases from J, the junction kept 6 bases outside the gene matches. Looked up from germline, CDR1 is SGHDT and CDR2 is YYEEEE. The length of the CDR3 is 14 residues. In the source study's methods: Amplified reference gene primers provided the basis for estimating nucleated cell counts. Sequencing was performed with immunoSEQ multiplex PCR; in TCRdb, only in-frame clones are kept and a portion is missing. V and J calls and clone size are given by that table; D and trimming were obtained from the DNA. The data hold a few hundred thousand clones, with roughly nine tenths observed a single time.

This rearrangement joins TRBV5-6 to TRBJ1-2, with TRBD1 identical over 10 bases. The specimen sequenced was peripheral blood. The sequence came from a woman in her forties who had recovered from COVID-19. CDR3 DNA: TGTGCCAGCAGCCGAGGACAGGGGGACGATGGCTACACCTTC. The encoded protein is CASSRGQGDDGYTF.